The T cell receptor beta chain described here comes from a study of cytomegalovirus exposure and HLA in healthy donors. Study summary: Later analysis reported that the approximately 130 validation repertoires shared the platform of the roughly 680 first-cohort repertoires. Findings and caveats of the study: Subsequent analysis showed first-cohort TCR clusters tending to co-occur in some 120 validation repertoires.

Germline CDR1 MNHEY, CDR2 SMNVEV (reference sequence). The CDR3 spans 15 residues. The V segment lost 5 bases and the J segment 4 bases; nucleotides outside the gene matches: 11. A note on this clone: Its specificity is not known.

Here immunoSEQ multiplex PCR was the method, and the copy in TCRdb shows in-frame clones only, minus some. This sample has fewer than 75,000 clones, with 90% to 95% found just once. Sequenced sample: PBMCs. V and J are TRBV27 and TRBJ2-7; 7 bases line up with TRBD1. The receptor was derived from a man aged 18 to 30 in good health and CMV-seronegative. CDR3 region: CASSTSLDRAYEQYF. CDR3 in DNA: TGTGCCAGCAGTACATCCCTAGACAGGGCTTACGAGCAGTACTTC.